The 30 T cell receptor beta chains listed next were all sequenced from one sample in a study of shared clonotypes between healthy human individuals. TCRdb keeps only in-frame clones here, not all; method: immunoSEQ multiplex PCR. The profile shows over 1.5 million clones, 98% of them singletons. Sequencing was carried out using naive CD4+ T cells sorted from blood. Subset meaning: CD45RA+ positively selected. The receptors come from a man aged 25-45 years in good health.

This sequence joins TRBV15 and TRBJ2-7; the match to TRBD2 covers 8 bases. CDR1 LNHNV and CDR2 YYDKDF come from the germline V gene (reference sequence). V lost 1 base to trimming and J lost 0 bases; unmatched junction nucleotides: 5. CDR3 length: 16 amino acids. The CDR3: CATSRGTSGNSYEQYF. The CDR3 DNA sequence: TGTGCCACCAGCAGAGGAACTAGCGGAAACTCCTACGAGCAGTACTTC.

This clone was counted between two and nine times. Other nucleotide sequences in the sample specify the same CDR3. CDR3 protein: CASSLQGSSYNEQFF. The CDR3 coding sequence is TGCGCCAGCAGCTTACAGGGGAGCTCCTACAATGAGCAGTTCTTC. V is TRBV5-1 and J is TRBJ2-1, with 7 bases aligning to TRBD1. Trimming took 2 bases from V and 0 from J; bases not matched to a gene: 2. The CDR3 sequence is 15 residues long. Germline CDR1 is SGHRS and CDR2 is YFSETQ.

This rearrangement joins TRBV2 to TRBJ2-1; 13 nucleotides line up with TRBD2. V was pared by 4 bases and J by 14 bases, with 11 bases of the junction left unmatched. The CDR3 loop spans 15 amino acids. Germline lookup yields CDR1 SNHLY and CDR2 FYNNEI. CDR3 amino acids: CASSVKLAGGPQEFF. CDR3 DNA sequence: TGTGCCAGCAGTGTAAAACTAGCGGGAGGGCCGCAGGAGTTCTTC. Looking up the rest from reference TRBV2 and TRBJ2-1 gives the full variable domain: EPEVTQTPSHQVTQMGQEVILRCVPISNHLYFYWYRQILGQKVEFLVSFYNNEISEKSEIFDDQFSVERPDGSNFTLKIRSTKLEDSAMYFCASSVKLAGGPQEFFGPGTRLTVL.

The CDR3, as DNA: TGTGCCATCAGTGAAGGAGCGGGAGGACAAGAGACCCAGTACTTC. Protein sequence: CAISEGAGGQETQYF. The chain recombines TRBV10-3 with TRBJ2-5; TRBD2 matches at 9 bases. The CDR3 sequence is 15 residues long. Germline assignment: CDR1 ENHRY and CDR2 SYGVKD. The V and J ends lost 3 bases and 2 bases, in that order; junction bases with no gene match: 4.

The chain employs TRBV5-6 and TRBJ2-1; 8 bases fit TRBD2. V was clipped by 4 bases and J by 3 bases; unmatched bases: 9. The CDR3 loop spans 16 amino acids. CDR1 and CDR2 (germline): SGHDT, YYEEEE. For the CDR3, the DNA is TGTGCCAGCAGCCAATCGGGACTAGGGGACTACAATGAGCAGTTCTTC. Translation: CASSQSGLGDYNEQFF. Full variable domain (missing parts from reference TRBV5-6 and TRBJ2-1): DAGVTQSPTHLIKTRGQQVTLRCSPKSGHDTVSWYQQALGQGPQFIFQYYEEEERQRGNFPDRFSGHQFPNYSSELNVNALLLGDSALYLCASSQSGLGDYNEQFFGPGTRLTVL.

A few counts support this clone. This chain connects TRBV5-4 to TRBJ1-1, with D uncertain. The V gene lost 5 bases and the J gene lost 6 bases, with 17 bases spanning the gap. CDR3 length equals 14 residues. Per the germline V gene, CDR1 is SGHNT and CDR2 is YYREEE (reference sequence). The CDR3 nucleotides read TGTGCCAGCAGTAGCACGTGGGGATCGTCTGAAGCTTTCTTT. It translates to CASSSTWGSSEAFF.

The chain employs TRBV5-4 and TRBJ2-1; D is unclear. The germline V gene encodes CDR1 SGHNT and CDR2 YYREEE (reference sequence). The CDR3 spans 15 residues. V was clipped by 0 bases and J by 1 base, with 8 bases between them. This chain's CDR3 is CASSLAVGSYNEQFF. DNA for the CDR3: TGTGCCAGCAGCTTGGCGGTAGGGTCCTACAATGAGCAGTTCTTC.

The chain links TRBV5-5 to TRBJ1-2; D gene ambiguous. The V end was cut by 2 bases, the J end by 2 bases, with 4 bases between. The CDR3 spans 12 residues. The germline CDR1 and CDR2 sequences are SGHKS and YYEKEE (reference sequence). This CDR3 reads CASSFDNYGYTF. CDR3 DNA sequence: TGTGCCAGCAGCTTTGACAACTATGGCTACACCTTC.

This chain joins TRBV4-1 and TRBJ1-5; D gene unclear. Between the trimmed V and J ends, which lost 0 bases and 6 bases, there was a span of 12 bases. The CDR3 is made up of 15 amino acids. The germline CDR1 and CDR2 sequences are MGHRA and YSYEKL. DNA for the CDR3: TGCGCCAGCAGCCAAGATCTCTTTCTGGGTCAGCCCCAGCATTTT. Encoded protein: CASSQDLFLGQPQHF.

The chain carries TRBV5-1 and TRBJ2-7, with 10 bases identical to TRBD2. Germline-derived CDR1 and CDR2 are SGHRS and YFSETQ. The junction had 17 bases not matched to a gene; V was cut back by 0 bases and J by 5 bases. The CDR3 is made up of 19 amino acids. CDR3 sequence reads: CASSLGSWRTSSGSHEQYF. The CDR3 DNA reads as TGCGCCAGCAGCTTGGGTAGTTGGAGGACTTCTAGCGGGAGCCACGAGCAGTACTTC.

This chain connects TRBV28 to TRBJ2-7; the D gene is possibly TRBD2 (6 bases). V was trimmed by 3 bases and J by 7 bases, leaving 13 bases between them. Per the germline V gene, CDR1 is MDHEN and CDR2 is SYDVKM. This CDR3 comprises 13 residues. The CDR3 loop reads CASSFLGAGEQYF. CDR3 DNA sequence: TGTGCCAGCAGTTTCTTAGGGGCGGGGGAGCAGTACTTC.

V gene TRBV5-8 combines with J gene TRBJ2-7; 10 bases map to TRBD1. The J segment lost 10 bases and the V segment lost 5 bases, leaving 12 bases of the junction unmatched. This CDR3 region has 14 residues. Germline V gene lookup returns CDR1 SGHTS and CDR2 YDEGEE. CDR3 sequence (DNA): TGTGCCAGCAGTTGGGACAGGGGCAAAATCGGTCAGTACTTC. Its translation is CASSWDRGKIGQYF.

Worth noting for this clone: Other DNA sequences of this sample code for an identical CDR3. CDR3 amino acids: CASSLAYEQYF. The CDR3 coding sequence is TGTGCCAGCAGCTTGGCCTACGAGCAGTACTTC. V gene TRBV5-4 combines with J gene TRBJ2-7; D call uncertain. CDR1 SGHNT and CDR2 YYREEE come from the germline V gene (reference sequence). This CDR3 has 11 amino acids. The V gene lost 0 bases and the J gene lost 2 bases, with 0 bases spanning the gap. Together with reference TRBV5-4 and TRBJ2-7, the CDR3 gives the full variable domain: ETGVTQSPTHLIKTRGQQVTLRCSSQSGHNTVSWYQQALGQGPQFIFQYYREEENGRGNFPPRFSGLQFPNYSSELNVNALELDDSALYLCASSLAYEQYFGPGTRLTVT.

The J gene is TRBJ2-5, the V gene TRBV18; 10 nucleotides align to TRBD1. CDR3 size: 15 residues. Per germline, CDR1 KGHSH and CDR2 LQKENI. V trimming: 3 bases; J trimming: 5 bases; junction bases outside the gene matches: 6. CDR3 in DNA: TGTGCCAGCTCACCGGGACAGGGGAATTGGGAGACCCAGTACTTC. Residues: CASSPGQGNWETQYF.

Comment on this clone: In the same sample, other DNA sequences code for this CDR3. The chain employs TRBV9 and TRBJ2-7, with D possibly TRBD1 on 5 matching bases. The CDR3 extends over 13 amino acids. CDR1 is SGDLS, CDR2 YYNGEE, per germline. V lost 2 bases to trimming and J lost 3 bases, with 9 bases between them. The CDR3 protein is CASSVGPNYEQYF. As DNA, the CDR3 is TGTGCCAGCAGCGTGGGGCCGAACTACGAGCAGTACTTC.

The genes are TRBV9 and TRBJ2-2, with TRBD2 as a possible D gene (7 bases). Trimming stripped 0 bases from V and 7 bases from J, with 16 bases between. The CDR3 is 16 amino acids. Germline-derived CDR1 and CDR2 are SGDLS and YYNGEE. This CDR3 is CASSVAGGGRGGELFF. The CDR3 DNA follows: TGTGCCAGCAGCGTAGCCGGCGGGGGCAGGGGCGGGGAGCTGTTTTTT.

The rearrangement joins TRBV5-5 to TRBJ2-7; 7 nucleotides align to TRBD2. V shed 2 bases, J shed 7 bases, and the junction held 3 bases outside the gene matches. Germline CDR1 and CDR2: SGHKS and YYEKEE (reference sequence). This CDR3 contains 12 residues. For the CDR3, the DNA is TGTGCCAGCAGCTTATACGGGGGGGAGCAGTACTTC. Its translation: CASSLYGGEQYF.

The chain couples TRBV9 to TRBJ2-7; TRBD2 is a possible D gene (5 bases). Trimming pared 9 bases from V and 5 bases from J, leaving 18 bases between. The CDR3 is 13 residues long. Germline CDR1 reads SGDLS; CDR2 reads YYNGEE. The CDR3 DNA reads as TGTGCCAAACGGGGATCGCTATACCACGAGCAGTACTTC. Encoded protein: CAKRGSLYHEQYF.

The gene calls are TRBV5-4 and TRBJ2-1; 14 nucleotides line up with TRBD2. Germline values: CDR1 SGHNT, CDR2 YYREEE (reference sequence). There are 16 residues in the CDR3. V dropped 4 bases and J dropped 7; count of bases not matched to a gene: 7. CDR3 sequence reads: CASSTGTSGSGNEQFF. DNA for the CDR3: TGTGCCAGCAGCACAGGGACTAGCGGGAGTGGGAATGAGCAGTTCTTC.

The chain recombines TRBV5-1 with TRBJ2-3; tentative D call: TRBD1 (6 bases). The CDR3 runs 15 residues. Deletions cut 7 bases from V and 2 bases from J, with 17 bases between. Germline lookup yields CDR1 SGHRS and CDR2 YFSETQ. DNA of the CDR3: TGCGCCAGCTCCCCCAGGGGCCCGGCCACAGATACGCAGTATTTT. Its protein is CASSPRGPATDTQYF. Full variable domain (missing parts from reference TRBV5-1 and TRBJ2-3): KAGVTQTPRYLIKTRGQQVTLSCSPISGHRSVSWYQQTPGQGLQFLFEYFSETQRNKGNFPGRFSGRQFSNSRSEMNVSTLELGDSALYLCASSPRGPATDTQYFGPGTRLTVL.

The V and J genes are TRBV6-4 and TRBJ2-5; D remains unclear. Deletions cut 8 bases from V and 1 base from J, with 2 bases between. Per germline, CDR1 MRHNA and CDR2 SNTAGT. This CDR3 contains 10 residues. The CDR3, as DNA: TGTGCCAGCCCCCAAGAGACCCAGTACTTC. Residues: CASPQETQYF.

This chain joins TRBV19 and TRBJ2-2, with D unclear. Germline V gene data show CDR1 as LNHDA and CDR2 as SQIVND (reference sequence). CDR3 length equals 13 residues. With 10 bases removed from V and 3 bases from J, the gap between germline ends came to 12 bases. The CDR3 DNA reads as TGTGCCATGGAAGGGTCGGACACCGGGGAGCTGTTTTTT. Translation: CAMEGSDTGELFF.

The chain carries TRBV11-2 and TRBJ2-1; 10 nucleotides agree with TRBD2. Unmatched junction bases numbered 6, after V lost 2 bases and J lost 8 bases. This CDR3 has 15 residues. Germline V lookup: CDR1 SGHAT, CDR2 FQNNGV. The CDR3 region has the DNA TGTGCCAGCAGCTTACAAAGGACTAGCGGTGATGAGCAGTTCTTC. Its translation is CASSLQRTSGDEQFF.

This sequence joins TRBV7-2 and TRBJ2-5; 13 nucleotides line up with TRBD2. CDR1 and CDR2 from the germline V gene are SGHTA and FQGNSA. Trimming at V came to 4 bases and at J to 5 bases, leaving 4 bases not matched to a gene. The CDR3 covers 15 residues. The CDR3 here is CASSYGTSGVETQYF. As DNA, the CDR3 is TGTGCCAGCAGCTATGGGACTAGCGGGGTGGAGACCCAGTACTTC. The entire variable domain, with the rest obtained from reference TRBV7-2 and TRBJ2-5, is as follows: GAGVSQSPSNKVTEKGKDVELRCDPISGHTALYWYRQSLGQGLEFLIYFQGNSAPDKSGLPSDRFSAERTGGSVSTLTIQRTQQEDSAVYLCASSYGTSGVETQYFGPGTRLLVL.

This rearrangement joins TRBV27 to TRBJ2-1; D is tentatively TRBD1 or TRBD2 (5 bases each). Germline CDR1 MNHEY, CDR2 SMNVEV (reference sequence). V lost 10 bases, J lost 5 bases, and 18 bases lay in between. The CDR3 consists of 14 residues. CDR3 in DNA: TGTGCCACTATGGCCGGGACCCCCAACAATGAGCAGTTCTTC. This encodes CATMAGTPNNEQFF.

This clone was seen only once. V usage is TRBV25-1 and J usage is TRBJ2-1, with TRBD1 matching 11 bases. CDR1 is MGHDK, CDR2 SYGVNS, per germline. CDR3 length: 15 amino acids. Germline trimming cut 3 bases from V and 9 bases from J; bases unmatched to any gene: 7. Written as DNA, the CDR3 is TGTGCCAGCAGTGACGGGACAGGGGGTCGAGGTGAGCAGTTCTTC. It is translated as CASSDGTGGRGEQFF.

The chain combines TRBV11-2 with TRBJ2-7; D is unclear. The CDR3 runs 14 residues. The V and J ends lost 0 bases and 1 base respectively, with 7 bases between them. Germline CDR1 reads SGHAT; CDR2 reads FQNNGV. CDR3 protein: CASSLDRHSYEQYF. CDR3 bases: TGTGCCAGCAGCTTAGATCGCCATTCCTACGAGCAGTACTTC.

The chain employs TRBV2 and TRBJ2-3; the D is unclear. The CDR3 is 12 amino acids. CDR1 is SNHLY and CDR2 is FYNNEI in the germline V gene. V was shortened by 6 bases and J by 6 bases, with 10 bases between the two germline ends. The CDR3 DNA follows: TGTGCCAGCAGAATTCTTCCCGATACGCAGTATTTT. This translates into CASRILPDTQYF.

The chain has TRBV5-1 and TRBJ1-5, with unresolved D. Germline V gene sequence: CDR1 SGHRS, CDR2 YFSETQ. The V and J ends lost 0 bases and 5 bases respectively, with 6 bases between them. This CDR3 is 13 amino acids long. The CDR3 sequence is CASSLDADQPQHF. Written as DNA, the CDR3 is TGCGCCAGCAGCTTGGACGCCGATCAGCCCCAGCATTTT.

J is TRBJ1-3 and V is TRBV7-9, with D unresolved. CDR1 is SEHNR and CDR2 is FQNEAQ in the germline V gene (reference sequence). The CDR3 is 12 residues long. The germline V and J ends were trimmed by 6 bases and 6 bases, with 9 bases remaining between them. The CDR3 nucleotides are TGTGCCAGCAGGCAGCCCACAAACACCATATATTTT. Translating gives CASRQPTNTIYF.